The 16 T cell receptor beta chains in this list originate from one sample, sequenced in a study of T cells in Graves' hyperthyroidism and ophthalmopathy. The source material, RNA transcripts, was used to amplify TCR beta CDR3 regions. During a first-round RT-PCR of the TCR CDR3, the HTBI primer set was used. Using its own MiXCR run on the multiplex PCR reads, TCRdb lists one record per CDR3 protein. The sample holds hundreds of thousands of distinct CDR3 sequences, over 35% seen once. The sequenced sample consisted of blood. The receptors were sampled from a man between 18 and 35 years old with Graves' hyperthyroidism.

Ten or more counts support this clonotype. The V and J genes are TRBV15 and TRBJ1-4; D remains ambiguous. CDR1 is LNHNV and CDR2 is YYDKDF in the germline V gene (reference sequence). V was clipped by 0 bases and J by 3 bases, with 5 bases between them. This CDR3 comprises 14 residues. This CDR3 reads CATSRDTANEKLFF. CDR3 bases: TGTGCCACCAGCAGAGACACGGCTAATGAAAAACTGTTTTTT. The variable domain in full, with the rest retrieved from reference TRBV15 and TRBJ1-4, is DAMVIQNPRYQVTQFGKPVTLSCSQTLNHNVMYWYQQKSSQAPKLLFHYYDKDFNNEADTPDNFQSRRPNTSFCFLDIRSPGLGDTAMYLCATSRDTANEKLFFGSGTQLSVL.

V gene TRBV29-1 combines with J gene TRBJ1-1, with 7 bases aligning to TRBD1. Germline CDR1 SQVTM, CDR2 ANQGSEA. The ends lost 8 bases at V and 4 bases at J; junction bases unmatched: 7. This CDR3 has 12 residues. The CDR3 DNA is TGCAGCCAAGATGCAGGGGGCACTGAAGCTTTCTTT. Translation: CSQDAGGTEAFF.

The count of this clonotype is one. V is TRBV19 and J is TRBJ1-5; D call uncertain. The CDR3 contains 18 residues. CDR1 is LNHDA, CDR2 SQIVND, per germline (reference sequence). V lost 0 bases, J lost 9 bases, and 24 bases lay in between. The CDR3 loop is CASSIDQLVGQTDRPQHF. The CDR3 nucleotides read TGTGCCAGTAGTATAGATCAATTAGTCGGCCAGACGGATCGGCCCCAGCATTTT. The entire variable domain, with the rest obtained from reference TRBV19 and TRBJ1-5, is as follows: DGGITQSPKYLFRKEGQNVTLSCEQNLNHDAMYWYRQDPGQGLRLIYYSQIVNDFQKGDIAEGYSVSREKKESFPLTVTSAQKNPTAFYLCASSIDQLVGQTDRPQHFGDGTRLSIL.

The gene calls are TRBV10-3 and TRBJ2-7, with 8 bases lining up with TRBD2. The germline V gene encodes CDR1 ENHRY and CDR2 SYGVKD. Trimming at V came to 10 bases and at J to 3 bases, leaving 14 bases not matched to a gene. The CDR3 is 15 residues long. The CDR3 nucleotides are TGTGCCAGCAGCCCGGCGAGAGCGGGGGACTACGAGCAGTACTTC. It yields the protein CASSPARAGDYEQYF.

The rearrangement joins TRBV6-1 to TRBJ2-6; D remains unclear. The CDR3 is 15 amino acids. V lost 5 bases to trimming and J lost 3 bases, with 11 bases between them. CDR1 is MNHNS and CDR2 is SASEGT in the germline V gene. DNA of the CDR3: TGTGCCAGCAGTTATTCTGGCGATGGGGCCAACGTCCTGACTTTC. It specifies CASSYSGDGANVLTF.

CDR3 coding DNA: TGCAGTGCTAGAGATAGGGGGTTTTTT. Encoded protein: CSARDRGFF. The rearrangement uses TRBV20-1 and TRBJ2-2; possible D gene TRBD1, 5 bases. Trimming shortened V by 0 bases and J by 16 bases, and 6 bases separated the two germline ends. Germline assignment: CDR1 DFQATT and CDR2 SNEGSKA (reference sequence). The CDR3 consists of 9 residues.

This rearrangement joins TRBV20-1 to TRBJ1-5, with unresolved D. This CDR3 contains 14 residues. V was shortened by 6 bases and J by 0 bases, with 12 bases between the two germline ends. Germline-derived CDR1 and CDR2 are DFQATT and SNEGSKA (reference sequence). CDR3 region: CSARTLYSNQPQHF. The CDR3 bases are TGCAGTGCAAGGACTCTTTATAGCAATCAGCCCCAGCATTTT.

A few counts support this clonotype. The gene calls are TRBV2 and TRBJ1-4; D is possibly TRBD1 (5 bases). The CDR3 totals 14 residues. Trimming cost V 7 bases and J 6 bases, with 15 bases left between them. Germline values: CDR1 SNHLY, CDR2 FYNNEI. CDR3 amino acids: CASMARGWDEKLFF. In DNA form, the CDR3 reads TGTGCCAGCATGGCCCGGGGCTGGGATGAAAAACTGTTTTTT.

This chain uses TRBV7-9 with TRBJ1-2; D is unresolved. The V gene's germline CDR1 is SEHNR and CDR2 FQNEAQ (reference sequence). V gave up 9 bases and J gave up 0 bases, with 11 bases separating them. The CDR3 runs 13 residues. Written as DNA, the CDR3 is TGTGCCAGAAGTCACAGTTCTAACTATGGCTACACCTTC. Translated: CARSHSSNYGYTF.

The rearrangement uses TRBV6-1 and TRBJ2-6, with D hard to call. Germline V gene sequence: CDR1 MNHNS, CDR2 SASEGT. The CDR3 has 18 amino acids. The V and J ends lost 0 bases and 0 bases respectively, with 12 bases between them. The CDR3 sequence is CASSEALLPHSGANVLTF. The CDR3 DNA follows: TGTGCCAGCAGTGAAGCGCTGCTTCCCCACTCTGGGGCCAACGTCCTGACTTTC.

As concerns this clonotype: Possible read error: a much larger clone is one base away. The chain recombines TRBV4-2 with TRBJ2-5; a possible D gene is TRBD2 (6 bases). Germline V CDR1 and CDR2: LGHNA, YNFKEQ. CDR3 size: 14 residues. CDR3 in amino acids: CVSSQDSGQETQYF. CDR3 nucleotide sequence: TGTGTCAGCAGCCAAGATAGCGGCCAAGAGACCCAGTACTTC.

The rearrangement links TRBV7-2 to TRBJ1-1; 7 positions match TRBD1. In germline, CDR1 is SGHTA, CDR2 FQGNSA. The CDR3 runs 15 residues. V shed 5 bases and J 5 bases; nucleotides not matched to a gene: 11. CDR3 nucleotide sequence: TGTGCCAGCAGCCCACAGGGGTCGGTGAGGACTGAAGCTTTCTTT. Residues: CASSPQGSVRTEAFF.

The chain has TRBV5-6 and TRBJ2-2; 11 bases are a match to TRBD2. The germline gives CDR1 SGHDT, CDR2 YYEEEE. The junction had 4 bases not matched to a gene; V was cut back by 5 bases and J by 4 bases. CDR3 length: 15 residues. CDR3 sequence (DNA): TGTGCCAGCAGGGCTAGCGGGGGGTCCACCGGGGAGCTGTTTTTT. Its protein product is CASRASGGSTGELFF.

Regarding this clonotype: One junction end disagrees with the germline gene, perhaps due to a read error. V gene TRBV11-3 combines with J gene TRBJ1-1; D is unclear. Germline V gives CDR1 SGHNT, CDR2 YENEEA. CDR3 length: 11 amino acids. CDR3 loop: CANSPVSGAFF. CDR3 coding DNA: TGTGCCAACAGCCCGGTATCGGGAGCTTTCTTT.

The CDR3 DNA sequence: TGTGCCAGCAGGGTACAGGGGATCACTGAAGCTTTCTTT. The encoded protein is CASRVQGITEAFF. V is TRBV6-2 or TRBV6-3 and J is TRBJ1-1; 7 nucleotides match TRBD1. The ends lost 6 bases at V and 4 bases at J; junction bases unmatched: 5. Germline CDR1 and CDR2: MNHEY and SVGEGT. The CDR3 has 13 amino acids.

There are a few counts of this clonotype. This chain joins TRBV11-2 and TRBJ2-7, with D unclear. V lost 3 bases and J lost 0, with 12 bases in between. The CDR3 extends over 15 amino acids. CDR1 is SGHAT, CDR2 FQNNGV, per germline. CDR3 amino acids: CASSFGGRSSYEQYF. The CDR3 nucleotides are TGTGCCAGCAGCTTTGGCGGAAGGAGCTCCTACGAGCAGTACTTC.